The T cell receptor (beta chain) described here comes from a study of cytomegalovirus exposure and HLA in healthy donors. Broader study findings: The CMV antigen specificity of a few CMV-associated chains was confirmed through in vitro analysis.

The donors were healthy bone marrow donors. V was clipped by 8 bases and J by 0 bases; unmatched bases: 5. The CDR3 is made up of 14 amino acids. Germline lookup yields CDR1 MNHEY and CDR2 SMNVEV (reference sequence). A remark on this clone: The antigen is not known.

PCR used 60 Vbeta primers and 13 Jbeta primers. The table came from immunoSEQ multiplex PCR; TCRdb's copy has only in-frame clones and leaves some out. The sample records roughly 250,000 clones, about four fifths being singletons. Sequencing was done on a sample of PBMCs. This rearrangement joins TRBV27 to TRBJ2-3; 7 positions agree with TRBD2. The receptor's source is a middle-aged woman in good health and CMV-seropositive. Here the CDR3 reads CASGGGHSTDTQYF. As DNA, the CDR3 is TGTGCCAGCGGGGGGGGTCATAGCACAGATACGCAGTATTTT.